This TCR beta chain emerged from a study of graft-versus-host responses after intestinal transplantation (dated by TCRdb to the early 2020s). In the study overall: The transplants that recipients got were multivisceral, liver-intestinal, or isolated intestinal. Every recipient was given anti-thymocyte globulin induction, followed by about three years of maintenance tacrolimus and steroids. Graft-versus-host and host-versus-graft alloreactive T cell clones were tracked in the graft, circulation and bone marrow after intestinal transplantation using bulk TCR-beta CDR3 sequencing. Donor T cell macrochimerism was defined as a peak of at least 4% donor T cells among recipient peripheral blood mononuclear cells. Rather than going through the commercial service, samples from three later patients were sequenced in-house on an Illumina MiSeq and processed with MiXCR. To identify alloreactive clones, pre-transplant mixed lymphocyte reaction products were sequenced and compared with unstimulated pre-transplant donor and recipient T cells. The cohort enrolled under 25 intestinal transplant recipients including one retransplant, and a few patients lacking pretransplant specimens were excluded. Results the study describes overall, beyond this receptor: Patients with donor T cell macrochimerism had high GvH to HvG T cell clonal ratios in their allografts. Early after transplant, peak levels of circulating GvH clones were associated with declines in HvG clones. GvH clones turned up in recipient bone marrow, with some appearing earlier in ileal mucosa or blood, a pattern consistent with an intestinal mucosal origin. Conclusions were limited by the relatively low number and heterogeneity of intestinal transplant patients.

The receptor library was made with the immunoSEQ multiplex PCR assay. For most patients, genomic DNA was isolated using the Qiagen DNeasy Blood and Tissue Kit and was shipped frozen to Adaptive Biotechnologies for TCR sequencing. For most patients, high-throughput TCR-beta CDR3 sequencing of genomic DNA was performed by Adaptive Biotechnologies. In the authors' own workflow: TCR sequencing data for roughly 20 patients were retrieved from Adaptive's ImmunoSEQ software; a few other patients were processed with MiXCR and VDJtools. CD4 versus CD8 sorting errors were corrected by removing sequences found in both subsets at a frequency ratio below 5:1. Because the origin of CDR3 nucleotide sequences shared between donor and recipient could not be assigned, those sequences were removed. To be classed as alloreactive, a clone needed at least 2-fold expansion over unstimulated cells and a minimum CFSE-low frequency of 0.002% (template counts) or 0.001% (read counts). Clones detected in sequenced pre-transplant spleen, lymph node, or MLR CFSE-low populations of the donor or recipient were defined as mappable. Cumulative frequency of alloreactive clones was calculated as a percentage of all sequences weighted by copy number. The immuneACCESS repertoire file appears here via TCRdb, limited to in-frame rearrangements. These files lack a portion of the clones; in checked studies, under half of the deficit traces to unresolved V genes, and the cause of the others is not known. Clone size and V and J calls were adopted from that table, with D and trimming inferred from the DNA. Counted in this sample were around 100,000 clones; 93% of them appeared once. The biggest ten clones account for around 1% of the sample.

This clone was recorded only once. Its binding antigen is unknown. No qualities accompany the bases; no much larger clone lies one base away. The time point label of this sample denotes: cells obtained before transplantation from donor or recipient. CD3+CD4+ and CD3+CD8+ populations were FACS-sorted from unstimulated pre-transplant donor and recipient cells taken from spleen or lymph nodes. The CDR3, cysteine through phenylalanine, is 16 amino acids long. The entry retains the CDR3 DNA only, 48 bases that are in frame from base 1. Via the germline V gene (reference sequence), CDR1 is PRHDT and CDR2 FYEKMQ. Here V drops 2 bases and J drops 4 bases, and the junction holds 8 bases not matched to any gene.

This TCR derives from a human donor who received an intestinal transplant. The sample in question was unstimulated CD8+ T cells sorted from spleen or lymph node cells, obtained before intestinal transplant. The V gene is TRBV13 and the J gene is TRBJ2-3, with 8 central nucleotides matching TRBD2. The nucleotide sequence is TGTGCCAGCAGCTTATTAGGCGGGGGGTATTCAGATACGCAGTATTTT. This encodes CASSLLGGGYSDTQYF.